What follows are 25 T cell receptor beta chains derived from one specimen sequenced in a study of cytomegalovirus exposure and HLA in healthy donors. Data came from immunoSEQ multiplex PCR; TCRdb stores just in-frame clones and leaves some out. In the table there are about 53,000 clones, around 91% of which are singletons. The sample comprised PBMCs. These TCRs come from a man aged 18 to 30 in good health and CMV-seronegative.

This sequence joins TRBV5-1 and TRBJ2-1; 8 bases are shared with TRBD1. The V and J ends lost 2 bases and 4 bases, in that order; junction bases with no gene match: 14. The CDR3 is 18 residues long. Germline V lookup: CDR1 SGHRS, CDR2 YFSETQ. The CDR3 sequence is CASSFRTGHFGGYNEQFF. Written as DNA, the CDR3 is TGCGCCAGCAGCTTCAGGACAGGGCACTTCGGAGGGTACAATGAGCAGTTCTTC. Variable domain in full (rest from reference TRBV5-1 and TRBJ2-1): KAGVTQTPRYLIKTRGQQVTLSCSPISGHRSVSWYQQTPGQGLQFLFEYFSETQRNKGNFPGRFSGRQFSNSRSEMNVSTLELGDSALYLCASSFRTGHFGGYNEQFFGPGTRLTVL.

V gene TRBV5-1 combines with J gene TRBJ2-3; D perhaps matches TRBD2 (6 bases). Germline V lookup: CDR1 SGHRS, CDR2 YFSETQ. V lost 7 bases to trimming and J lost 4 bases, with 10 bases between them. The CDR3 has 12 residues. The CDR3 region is CASGTRSDTQYF. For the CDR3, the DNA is TGCGCCAGCGGGACTCGGTCAGATACGCAGTATTTT.

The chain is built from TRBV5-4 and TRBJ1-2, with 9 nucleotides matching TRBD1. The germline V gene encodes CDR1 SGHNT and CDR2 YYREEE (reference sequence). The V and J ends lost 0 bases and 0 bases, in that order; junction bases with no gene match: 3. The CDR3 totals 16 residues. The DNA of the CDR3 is TGTGCCAGCAGCTTGGACAGGGGGCGGACTAACTATGGCTACACCTTC. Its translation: CASSLDRGRTNYGYTF. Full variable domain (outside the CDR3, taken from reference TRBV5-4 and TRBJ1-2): ETGVTQSPTHLIKTRGQQVTLRCSSQSGHNTVSWYQQALGQGPQFIFQYYREEENGRGNFPPRFSGLQFPNYSSELNVNALELDDSALYLCASSLDRGRTNYGYTFGSGTRLTVV.

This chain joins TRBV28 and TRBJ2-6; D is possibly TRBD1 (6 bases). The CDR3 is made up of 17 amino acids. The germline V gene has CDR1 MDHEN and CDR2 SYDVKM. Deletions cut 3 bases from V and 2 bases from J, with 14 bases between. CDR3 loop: CASSFIPGVAGANVLTF. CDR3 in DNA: TGTGCCAGCAGTTTCATCCCAGGGGTGGCTGGGGCCAACGTCCTGACTTTC. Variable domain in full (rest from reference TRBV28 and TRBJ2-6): DVKVTQSSRYLVKRTGEKVFLECVQDMDHENMFWYRQDPGLGLRLIYFSYDVKMKEKGDIPEGYSVSREKKERFSLILESASTNQTSMYLCASSFIPGVAGANVLTFGAGSRLTVL.

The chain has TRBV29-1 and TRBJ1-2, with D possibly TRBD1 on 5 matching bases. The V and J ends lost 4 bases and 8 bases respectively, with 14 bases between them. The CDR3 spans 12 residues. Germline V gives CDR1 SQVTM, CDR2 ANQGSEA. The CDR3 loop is CSVGDSGDGYTF. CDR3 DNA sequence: TGCAGCGTTGGCGACTCGGGGGACGGCTACACCTTC. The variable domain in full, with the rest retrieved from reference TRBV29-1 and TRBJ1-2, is SAVISQKPSRDICQRGTSLTIQCQVDSQVTMMFWYRQQPGQSLTLIATANQGSEATYESGFVIDKFPISRPNLTFSTLTVSNMSPEDSSIYLCSVGDSGDGYTFGSGTRLTVV.

CDR3 sequence reads: CASRRQEVNYGYTF. CDR3 coding DNA: TGTGCCAGCAGACGGCAGGAGGTTAACTATGGCTACACCTTC. The J gene is TRBJ1-2, the V gene TRBV7-9; D remains unclear. The V end lost 6 bases, the J end lost 1 base, and 12 bases lay between the germline ends. The CDR3 sequence is 14 residues long. The germline V gene has CDR1 SEHNR and CDR2 FQNEAQ (reference sequence).

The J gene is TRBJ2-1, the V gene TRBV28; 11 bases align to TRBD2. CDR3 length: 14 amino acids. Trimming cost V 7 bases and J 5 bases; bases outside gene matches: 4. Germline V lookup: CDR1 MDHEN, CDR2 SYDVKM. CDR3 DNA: TGTGCCAGCAATCGACTAGCGGGGAACAATGAGCAGTTCTTC. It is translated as CASNRLAGNNEQFF.

The CDR3 DNA follows: TGTGCCAGCAGTGCCCAAGCACGGGACTCTCAGTTCTTC. This gives the protein CASSAQARDSQFF. The V gene is TRBV25-1, the J gene TRBJ2-1; tentatively, D is TRBD2 (6 bases). Between the trimmed V and J ends, which lost 4 bases and 13 bases, there was a span of 17 bases. The CDR3 contains 13 residues. Germline V gene sequence: CDR1 MGHDK, CDR2 SYGVNS.

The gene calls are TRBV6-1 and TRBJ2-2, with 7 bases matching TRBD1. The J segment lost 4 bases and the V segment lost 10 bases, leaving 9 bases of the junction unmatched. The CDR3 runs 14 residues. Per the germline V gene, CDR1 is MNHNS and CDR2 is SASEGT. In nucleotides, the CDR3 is TGTGCCATCGTCGACTACAGGGGCACCGGGGAGCTGTTTTTT. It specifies CAIVDYRGTGELFF.

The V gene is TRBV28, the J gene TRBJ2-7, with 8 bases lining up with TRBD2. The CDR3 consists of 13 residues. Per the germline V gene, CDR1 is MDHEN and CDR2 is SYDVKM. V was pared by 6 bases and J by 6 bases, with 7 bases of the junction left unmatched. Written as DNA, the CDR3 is TGTGCCAGCAGCCACGGGGGGGTCTCCGAGCAGTACTTC. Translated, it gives CASSHGGVSEQYF.

CDR3 residues: CASSMDRGGMGTEAFF. The CDR3, as DNA: TGTGCCAGCAGCATGGACAGGGGAGGTATGGGCACTGAAGCTTTCTTT. The chain employs TRBV5-4 and TRBJ1-1; 9 bases map to TRBD1. CDR1 SGHNT and CDR2 YYREEE come from the germline V gene (reference sequence). Trimming took 4 bases from V and 4 from J; bases not matched to a gene: 11. The CDR3 covers 16 residues.

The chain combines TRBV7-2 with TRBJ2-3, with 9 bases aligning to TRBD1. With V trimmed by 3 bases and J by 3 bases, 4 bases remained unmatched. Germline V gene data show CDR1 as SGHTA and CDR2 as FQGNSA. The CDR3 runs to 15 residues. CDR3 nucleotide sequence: TGTGCCAGCAGCTTCGGGACAGGGCCGACAGATACGCAGTATTTT. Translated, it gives CASSFGTGPTDTQYF.

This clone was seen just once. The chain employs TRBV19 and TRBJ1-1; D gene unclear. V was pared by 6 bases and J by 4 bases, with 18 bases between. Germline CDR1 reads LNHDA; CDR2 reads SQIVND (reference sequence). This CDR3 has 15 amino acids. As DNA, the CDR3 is TGTGCCAGTAGGCAGGTTCACGGGAGAAGCACTGAAGCTTTCTTT. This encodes CASRQVHGRSTEAFF.

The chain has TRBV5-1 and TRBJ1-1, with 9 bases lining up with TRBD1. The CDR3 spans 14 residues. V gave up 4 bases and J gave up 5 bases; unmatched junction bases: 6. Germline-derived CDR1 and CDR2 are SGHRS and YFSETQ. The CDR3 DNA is TGCGCCAGCAGCCCACAGGGGGCGGCTACTGAAGCTTTCTTT. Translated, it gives CASSPQGAATEAFF.

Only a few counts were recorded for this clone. CDR3: CASSEVTGPGELFF. In DNA, the CDR3 is TGTGCCAGCAGTGAAGTAACAGGGCCCGGGGAGCTGTTTTTT. The chain links TRBV6-1 to TRBJ2-2, with TRBD1 as a possible D gene (6 bases). Trimming cost V 1 base and J 6 bases, with 9 bases left between them. CDR1 is MNHNS, CDR2 SASEGT, per germline. The CDR3 has 14 amino acids.

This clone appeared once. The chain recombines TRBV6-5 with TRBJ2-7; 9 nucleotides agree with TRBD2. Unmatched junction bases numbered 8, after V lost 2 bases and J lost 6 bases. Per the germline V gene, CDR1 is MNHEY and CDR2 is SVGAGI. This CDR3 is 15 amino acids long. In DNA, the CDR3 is TGTGCCAGCAGTTACAGGCGGGAGGGCCAGGGCGAGCAGTACTTC. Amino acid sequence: CASSYRREGQGEQYF.

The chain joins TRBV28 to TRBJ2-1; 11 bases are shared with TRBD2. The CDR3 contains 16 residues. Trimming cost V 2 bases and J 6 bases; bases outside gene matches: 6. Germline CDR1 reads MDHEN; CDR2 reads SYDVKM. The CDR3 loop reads CASSLRRLAGFNEQFF. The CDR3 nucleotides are TGTGCCAGCAGTTTACGGCGACTAGCGGGATTCAATGAGCAGTTCTTC.

CDR3 in DNA: TGTGCCAGCAGCGTAAGTCTAGCGGGAGTCAGTACCGGGGAGCTGTTTTTT. Its translation: CASSVSLAGVSTGELFF. The V and J genes are TRBV9 and TRBJ2-2, with 10 bases identical to TRBD2. The trim removed 1 base at V and 5 bases at J, leaving 8 bases unmatched. Germline CDR1 SGDLS, CDR2 YYNGEE. The CDR3 spans 17 residues.

The CDR3 region has the DNA TGTGCCAGCAGTCCTCACAGGGGGTTGACAAATAAGGACCGGGGGAATCAGCCCCAGCATTTT. It codes for CASSPHRGLTNKDRGNQPQHF. The J gene is TRBJ1-5, the V gene TRBV28; 8 bases are a match to TRBD1. Germline V gene sequence: CDR1 MDHEN, CDR2 SYDVKM. Trimming cost V 5 bases and J 4 bases; bases outside gene matches: 25. The length of the CDR3 is 21 residues.

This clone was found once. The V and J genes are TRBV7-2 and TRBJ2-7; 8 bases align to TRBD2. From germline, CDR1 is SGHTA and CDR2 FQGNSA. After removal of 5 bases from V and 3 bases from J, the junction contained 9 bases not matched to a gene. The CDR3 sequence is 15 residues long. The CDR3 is CASSPFGLAVYEQYF. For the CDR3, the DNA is TGTGCCAGCAGCCCCTTCGGACTAGCCGTCTACGAGCAGTACTTC.

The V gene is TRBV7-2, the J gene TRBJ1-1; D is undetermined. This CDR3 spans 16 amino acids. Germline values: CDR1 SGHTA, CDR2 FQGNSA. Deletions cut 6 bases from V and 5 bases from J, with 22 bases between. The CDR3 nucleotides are TGTGCCAGCAGTAGTCAGCAGGCAAGAGGGAGGACTGAAGCTTTCTTT. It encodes CASSSQQARGRTEAFF.

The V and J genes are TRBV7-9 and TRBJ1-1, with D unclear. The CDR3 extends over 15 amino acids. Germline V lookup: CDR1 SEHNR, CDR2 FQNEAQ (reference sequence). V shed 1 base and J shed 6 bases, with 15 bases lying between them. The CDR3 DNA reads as TGTGCCAGCAGCTTAGGCGGCCCCGCCGCGTCTGAAGCTTTCTTT. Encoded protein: CASSLGGPAASEAFF.

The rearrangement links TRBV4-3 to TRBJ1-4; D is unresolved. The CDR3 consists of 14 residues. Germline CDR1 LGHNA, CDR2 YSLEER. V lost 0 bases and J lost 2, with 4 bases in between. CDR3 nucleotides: TGCGCCAGCAGCCAAGAGCGCACTAATGAAAAACTGTTTTTT. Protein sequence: CASSQERTNEKLFF.

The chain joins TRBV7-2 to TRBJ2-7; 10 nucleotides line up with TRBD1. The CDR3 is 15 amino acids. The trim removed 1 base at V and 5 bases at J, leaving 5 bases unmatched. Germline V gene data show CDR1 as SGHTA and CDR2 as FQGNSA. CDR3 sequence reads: CASSLVGQGFNEQYF. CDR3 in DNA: TGTGCCAGCAGCTTAGTGGGACAGGGGTTCAACGAGCAGTACTTC.

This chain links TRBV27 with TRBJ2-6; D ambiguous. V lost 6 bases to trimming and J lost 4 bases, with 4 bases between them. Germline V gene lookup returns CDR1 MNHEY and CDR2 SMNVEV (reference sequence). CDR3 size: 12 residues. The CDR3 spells CASSGGANVLTF. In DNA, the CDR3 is TGTGCCAGCAGCGGGGGGGCCAACGTCCTGACTTTC. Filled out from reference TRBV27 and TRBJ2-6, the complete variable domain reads EAQVTQNPRYLITVTGKKLTVTCSQNMNHEYMSWYRQDPGLGLRQIYYSMNVEVTDKGDVPEGYKVSRKEKRNFPLILESPSPNQTSLYFCASSGGANVLTFGAGSRLTVL.